This note documents a single T cell receptor (beta chain) sequence. Its antigen is as yet unknown. TCRdb passed the 5' RACE reads through MiXCR, listing each CDR3 protein once. Of about 900,000 distinct CDR3 sequences in the sample, around 12% were seen once. These data originate in a study of identical twins. Study-level results: Carriage of fewer insertions was seen in abundant cord blood beta clonotypes, whereas memory repertoires showed none. Researchers reported excess low generation probability among twin-shared out-of-frame alpha sequences. Researchers reported weaker excess twin sharing in beta out-of-frame sequences.

Germline V gene lookup returns CDR1 SEHNR and CDR2 FQNEAQ (reference sequence). The junction had 10 bases not matched to a gene; V was cut back by 5 bases and J by 7 bases. The CDR3 extends over 15 amino acids. Only healthy Caucasians were enrolled as donors. These data also featured in a second study, about yellow fever vaccine responses in identical twins.

This clonotype originated in a woman aged 18-30 years in good health. Sequencing was performed on PBMCs. The rearrangement links TRBV7-9 to TRBJ2-2, with 7 bases that match TRBD1. For the CDR3, the DNA is TGTGCCAGCAGCCCTCCCTACAGGGGTGACGGGGAGCTGTTTTTT. Translation: CASSPPYRGDGELFF.